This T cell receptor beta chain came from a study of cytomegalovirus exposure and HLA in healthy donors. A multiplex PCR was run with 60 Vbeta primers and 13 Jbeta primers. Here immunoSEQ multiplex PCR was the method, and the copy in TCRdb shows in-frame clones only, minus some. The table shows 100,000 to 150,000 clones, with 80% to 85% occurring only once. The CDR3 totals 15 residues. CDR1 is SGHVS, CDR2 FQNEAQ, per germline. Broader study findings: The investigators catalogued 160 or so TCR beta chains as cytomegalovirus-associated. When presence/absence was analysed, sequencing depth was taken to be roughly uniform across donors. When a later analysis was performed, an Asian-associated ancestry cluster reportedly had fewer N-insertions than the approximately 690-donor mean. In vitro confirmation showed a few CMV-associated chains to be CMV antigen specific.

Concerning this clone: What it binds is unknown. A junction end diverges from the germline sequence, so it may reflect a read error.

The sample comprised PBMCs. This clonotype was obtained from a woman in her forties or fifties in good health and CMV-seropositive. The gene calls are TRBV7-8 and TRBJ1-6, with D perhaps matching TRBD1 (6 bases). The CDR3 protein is CACRRGNIDNSPLHF. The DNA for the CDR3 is TGTGCCTGCAGGAGGGGGAATATCGATAATTCACCCCTCCACTTT.